This T cell receptor (beta chain) was recovered during a study of blood T cell repertoires in COVID-19. Study-wide context: COVID-19 samples, acute and convalescent, were from the United States, Italy and Spain. In each case, the material was cDNA or gDNA derived from T cells, B-cell-depleted T cells, or PBMCs.

This clone turned up a few times. In the source study's methods: Nucleated cell number was recorded as an estimate derived from reference gene primer amplification. The repertoire was sequenced with immunoSEQ multiplex PCR; TCRdb's copy has only in-frame clones and lacks some. V and J calls and clone size are as listed in that table; D and trimming were resolved from the DNA. The data hold approximately 210,000 clones, with less than 90% observed a single time. The CDR3 consists of 18 residues. This clonotype was obtained from a woman between 65 and 79 years old with active or convalescent COVID-19. This chain uses TRBV21-1 with TRBJ2-7; the table's D call TRBD2 went unverified against the DNA. TRBV21-1 is given as a pseudogene. The sample was peripheral blood. This chain's CDR3 is CASSRPGLAGGSSYEQYF. The CDR3 bases are TGTGCCAGCAGCAGACCGGGACTAGCGGGCGGGAGCTCCTACGAGCAGTACTTC.